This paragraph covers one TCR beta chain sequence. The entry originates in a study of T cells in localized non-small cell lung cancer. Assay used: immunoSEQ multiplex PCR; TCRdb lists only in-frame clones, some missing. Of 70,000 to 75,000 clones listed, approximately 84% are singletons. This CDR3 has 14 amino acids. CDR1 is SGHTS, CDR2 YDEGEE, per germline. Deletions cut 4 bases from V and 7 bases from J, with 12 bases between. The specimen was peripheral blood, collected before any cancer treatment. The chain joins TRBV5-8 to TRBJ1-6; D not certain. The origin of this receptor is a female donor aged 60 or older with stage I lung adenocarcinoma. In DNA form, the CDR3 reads TGTGCCAGCAGCCCGCTTCGGGAAAATTCACCCCTCCACTTT. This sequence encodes CASSPLRENSPLHF.